This T cell receptor (beta chain) came from a study of blood T cell repertoires in COVID-19. Study overall: Nucleic acid was either cDNA or gDNA, and it came from T cells, B-cell-depleted T cells, or PBMCs.

Trimming stripped 0 bases from V and 8 bases from J, with 11 bases between. Germline loops: CDR1 SGDLS, CDR2 YYNGEE. This CDR3 contains 13 residues. Per the authors' pipeline: It was from reference gene primer amplification that nucleated cell counts were estimated. Only in-frame clones appear in the TCRdb table, and some are missing; sequencing was by immunoSEQ multiplex PCR. The V and J calls and clone size were taken over from that table, and D and trimming were inferred from the DNA. The sample records a few hundred thousand clones, about 88% being singletons. Ages ranged from roughly 18 to 100 years, with residence in around 24 US areas.

The sequencing sample was made of PBMCs or T cells enriched from blood (not recorded which). This TCR was sampled from a woman aged 50 to 60 who had recovered from COVID-19. J is TRBJ1-1 and V is TRBV9; maybe TRBD1 (5 bases). The CDR3 is CASSVATRTEAFF. CDR3 nucleotides: TGTGCCAGCAGCGTAGCTACGAGGACAGAAGCTTTCTTT. Filled out from reference TRBV9 and TRBJ1-1, the complete variable domain reads DSGVTQTPKHLITATGQRVTLRCSPRSGDLSVYWYQQSLDQGLQFLIQYYNGEERAKGNILERFSAQQFPDLHSELNLSSLELGDSALYFCASSVATRTEAFFGQGTRLTVV.